Below are 18 T cell receptor beta chains sequenced from a single sample in a study of T-cell memory formation after mild COVID-19. One entry per CDR3 protein results from TCRdb running MiXCR on the 5' RACE reads. The sample has hundreds of thousands of distinct CDR3 sequences, 15% to 20% seen once. What was sequenced was PBMCs or a T cell subset sorted from them (not recorded which). The receptors were gathered from a man aged 18-30 years who had mild COVID-19 (a few samples of this study predate the infection). Cell type and time point are not known.

The rearrangement uses TRBV7-3 and TRBJ1-2; 9 bases map to TRBD1. CDR3 length: 11 amino acids. With V trimmed by 8 bases and J by 5 bases, 0 bases remained unmatched. Germline-derived CDR1 and CDR2 are SGHTA and FQGTGA. CDR3 region: CASGTGYGYTF. The CDR3 DNA is TGTGCCAGCGGGACAGGGTATGGCTACACCTTC.

V is TRBV4-1 and J is TRBJ2-7; tentatively, D is TRBD1 (6 bases). This CDR3 has 15 amino acids. With 1 base removed from V and 3 bases from J, the gap between germline ends came to 13 bases. Germline V gene lookup returns CDR1 MGHRA and CDR2 YSYEKL. The CDR3 DNA follows: TGCGCCAGCAGCCAAGCCACAGGGATGATCTACGAGCAGTACTTC. Protein: CASSQATGMIYEQYF.

The V gene is TRBV18, the J gene TRBJ1-6; D is ambiguous. CDR1 is KGHSH, CDR2 LQKENI, per germline. This CDR3 is built from 14 residues. V was trimmed by 4 bases and J by 4 bases, leaving 8 bases between them. CDR3 loop: CASSLTQYNSPLHF. The CDR3 DNA reads as TGTGCCAGCTCACTTACGCAGTATAATTCACCCCTCCACTTT.

This clonotype was counted a few times. The CDR3 DNA reads as TGTGCCACTCCACCCTGGGGATCCTACAATGAGCAGTTCTTC. Its protein product is CATPPWGSYNEQFF. The chain combines TRBV12-3 or TRBV12-4 with TRBJ2-1, with D uncertain. V dropped 10 bases and J dropped 1 base, with 14 bases sitting between them. The CDR3 totals 14 residues.

The rearrangement joins TRBV29-1 to TRBJ2-3, with D possibly TRBD2 on 5 matching bases. This CDR3 is built from 14 residues. V was pared by 5 bases and J by 2 bases, with 14 bases between. The V gene's germline CDR1 is SQVTM and CDR2 ANQGSEA. The CDR3 loop is CSVRRAGITDTQYF. CDR3 DNA: TGCAGCGTTCGCCGGGCGGGTATCACAGATACGCAGTATTTT.

This clonotype occurred a few times. The chain carries TRBV5-1 and TRBJ2-1, with D unclear. Trimming pared 3 bases from V and 7 bases from J, leaving 14 bases between. Germline CDR1 SGHRS, CDR2 YFSETQ. The CDR3 contains 14 residues. The CDR3 loop reads CASSSAEGWNEQFF. The CDR3 DNA reads as TGCGCCAGCAGCTCGGCGGAAGGTTGGAATGAGCAGTTCTTC.

This sequence joins TRBV29-1 and TRBJ2-7; D remains unclear. Trimming cost V 2 bases and J 5 bases, with 7 bases left between them. The CDR3 consists of 11 residues. The germline V gene encodes CDR1 SQVTM and CDR2 ANQGSEA. CDR3 bases: TGCAGCGTTGAAAGGTTCGACGAGCAGTACTTC. It specifies CSVERFDEQYF.

This clonotype was seen many times. The V gene is TRBV4-3, the J gene TRBJ2-1, with 8 bases identical to TRBD2. Germline V CDR1 and CDR2: LGHNA, YSLEER. The CDR3 has 18 amino acids. Trimming removed 0 bases from V and 7 bases from J; junction bases left unmatched: 14. The CDR3 DNA is TGCGCCAGCAGCCAAGATAGTTCACGGGGACTAGGCCATAATGAGCAGTTCTTC. Amino acid sequence: CASSQDSSRGLGHNEQFF.

This clonotype appeared a few times. V gene TRBV7-9 combines with J gene TRBJ1-1; D unclear. The germline CDR1 and CDR2 sequences are SEHNR and FQNEAQ (reference sequence). The CDR3 runs to 14 residues. V gave up 0 bases and J gave up 4 bases, with 9 bases separating them. The DNA for the CDR3 is TGTGCCAGCAGCTTAGCCTCGGTCGGCACTGAAGCTTTCTTT. It yields the protein CASSLASVGTEAFF.

This chain uses TRBV4-3 with TRBJ1-2; a possible D gene is TRBD1 (6 bases). CDR3 size: 13 residues. Germline V gene lookup returns CDR1 LGHNA and CDR2 YSLEER. V lost 4 bases to trimming and J lost 8 bases, with 14 bases between them. CDR3 in DNA: TGCGCCAGCAGCCCTAGGGGGGGCTCCGGCTACACCTTC. This codes for CASSPRGGSGYTF.

This clonotype was seen at least ten times. This chain uses TRBV5-8 with TRBJ1-1, with unresolved D. V was pared by 1 base and J by 4 bases, with 8 bases between. CDR3 length equals 13 residues. The V gene's germline CDR1 is SGHTS and CDR2 YDEGEE. The CDR3 bases are TGTGCCAGCAGCTTGATCCCGGGCACTGAAGCTTTCTTT. This encodes CASSLIPGTEAFF.

V and J are TRBV29-1 and TRBJ2-7; D not certain. V was cut by 6 bases and J by 6 bases, with 12 bases left in between. CDR3 length: 11 residues. Germline V CDR1 and CDR2: SQVTM, ANQGSEA. CDR3 nucleotides: TGCAGCGTATCCCTCTTTGGCGAGCAGTACTTC. It specifies CSVSLFGEQYF.

CDR3 nucleotide sequence: TGCGCCAGCACCGTGGGGAGTAGCTCTGGAAACACCATATATTTT. The encoded protein is CASTVGSSSGNTIYF. The V call is TRBV5-1, the J call TRBJ1-3; D gene unclear. Between the trimmed V and J ends, which lost 6 bases and 0 bases, there was a span of 13 bases. Per the germline V gene, CDR1 is SGHRS and CDR2 is YFSETQ. The CDR3 contains 15 residues.

The chain is built from TRBV6-2 or TRBV6-3 and TRBJ2-4; possible D gene TRBD1, 5 bases. V was pared by 4 bases and J by 0 bases, with 13 bases between. Looked up from germline, CDR1 is MNHEY and CDR2 is SVGEGT. CDR3 length: 16 residues. This CDR3 is CASSSSGSLAKNIQYF. The CDR3 nucleotides are TGTGCCAGCAGTTCTTCAGGGTCTCTAGCCAAAAACATTCAGTACTTC.

This chain uses TRBV4-1 with TRBJ2-2, with D perhaps being TRBD1 or TRBD2 (5 bases each). Trimming shortened V by 4 bases and J by 7 bases, and 16 bases separated the two germline ends. Germline V gene sequence: CDR1 MGHRA, CDR2 YSYEKL. The CDR3 runs to 15 residues. The CDR3 sequence: CASSPVVGVNGELFF. The DNA of the CDR3 is TGCGCCAGCAGCCCCGTGGTGGGGGTCAACGGGGAGCTGTTTTTT.

This clonotype has only a few counts. The chain links TRBV12-3 or TRBV12-4 to TRBJ1-4, with 7 positions matching TRBD1. This CDR3 comprises 15 residues. V shed 6 bases and J 3 bases; nucleotides not matched to a gene: 7. The CDR3 protein is CASSRGQGANEKLFF. The CDR3 DNA is TGTGCCAGCAGCCGCGGGCAGGGGGCTAATGAAAAACTGTTTTTT.

This clonotype was counted ten times or more. The chain recombines TRBV19 with TRBJ2-1, with 8 bases matching TRBD1. The V gene end was trimmed by 10 bases and the J gene end by 9 bases; junction bases not matched to a gene: 11. Germline loops: CDR1 LNHDA, CDR2 SQIVND (reference sequence). This CDR3 comprises 13 residues. The CDR3 sequence is CATRTGYIGEQFF. The DNA of the CDR3 is TGTGCCACTCGGACAGGGTATATTGGTGAGCAGTTCTTC.

This clonotype was recorded a few times. V gene TRBV4-1 combines with J gene TRBJ2-3; the match to TRBD1 covers 12 bases. Trimming at V came to 3 bases and at J to 5 bases, leaving 6 bases not matched to a gene. The CDR3 covers 16 residues. CDR1 is MGHRA and CDR2 is YSYEKL in the germline V gene. CDR3 bases: TGCGCCAGCAGCCAGTTGGGGACAGGGGGCCGAGATACGCAGTATTTT. This translates into CASSQLGTGGRDTQYF.